This T cell receptor (beta chain) was documented in a study of cytomegalovirus exposure and HLA in healthy donors. Study results and caveats: A likely sequencing artifact accounted for one observed cluster of highly shared sequence variants. Relative to the approximately 700-donor mean, N-insertions were reportedly fewer in an Asian-associated ancestry cluster in a later analysis.

Germline CDR1 and CDR2: SQVTM and ANQGSEA. The CDR3 runs to 17 residues. The V gene end was trimmed by 1 base and the J gene end by 6 bases; junction bases not matched to a gene: 10. About this clone itself: The antigen is undetermined.

The PCR had 60 Vbeta and 13 Jbeta primers. The method was immunoSEQ multiplex PCR; TCRdb's version includes in-frame clones alone and lacks a portion of them. The sample consists of hundreds of thousands of clones, more than 75% of them appearing once. The sequencing sample was made of PBMCs. The chain carries TRBV29-1 and TRBJ2-3, with TRBD2 matching over 13 bases. This clonotype was obtained from a man in his forties in good health and CMV-seropositive. This chain's CDR3 is CSVEAGTSGTGRDTQYF. CDR3 sequence (DNA): TGCAGCGTTGAAGCCGGGACTAGCGGGACGGGGCGGGATACGCAGTATTTT.